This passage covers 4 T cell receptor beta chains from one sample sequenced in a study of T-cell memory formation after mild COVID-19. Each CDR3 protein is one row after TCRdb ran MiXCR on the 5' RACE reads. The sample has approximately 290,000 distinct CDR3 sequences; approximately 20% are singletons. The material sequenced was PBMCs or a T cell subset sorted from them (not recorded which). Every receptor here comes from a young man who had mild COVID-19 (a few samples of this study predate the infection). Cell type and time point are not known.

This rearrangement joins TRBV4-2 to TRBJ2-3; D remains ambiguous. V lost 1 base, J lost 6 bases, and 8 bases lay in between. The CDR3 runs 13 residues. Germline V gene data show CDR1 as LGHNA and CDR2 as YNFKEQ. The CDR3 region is CASSQVSWDTQYF. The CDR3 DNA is TGTGCCAGCAGCCAAGTTTCCTGGGATACGCAGTATTTT.

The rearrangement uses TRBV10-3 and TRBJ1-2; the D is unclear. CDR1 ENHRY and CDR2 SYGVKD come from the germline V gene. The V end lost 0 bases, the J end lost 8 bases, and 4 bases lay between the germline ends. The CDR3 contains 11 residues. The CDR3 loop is CAISESMGYTF. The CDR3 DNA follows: TGTGCCATCAGTGAGTCGATGGGCTACACCTTC.

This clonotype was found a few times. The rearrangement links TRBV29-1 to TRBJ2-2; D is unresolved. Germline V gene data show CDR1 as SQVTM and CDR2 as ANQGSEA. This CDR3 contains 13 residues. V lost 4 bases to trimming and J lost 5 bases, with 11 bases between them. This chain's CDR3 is CSVGPLGTGELFF. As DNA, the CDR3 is TGCAGCGTTGGACCCTTGGGGACCGGGGAGCTGTTTTTT.

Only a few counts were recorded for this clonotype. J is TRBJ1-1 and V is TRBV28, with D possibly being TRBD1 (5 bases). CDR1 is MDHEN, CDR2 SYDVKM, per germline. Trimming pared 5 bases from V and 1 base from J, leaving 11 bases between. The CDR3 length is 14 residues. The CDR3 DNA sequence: TGTGCCAGCAGTCCCCTCGGGGCGAACACTGAAGCTTTCTTT. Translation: CASSPLGANTEAFF.